The table lists the clone carrying this TCR beta chain with a count of one. These data belong to a study of blood T cell repertoires in COVID-19. Background on the study: Samples taken during acute and convalescent COVID-19 were collected in the United States, Italy and Spain. The cDNA or gDNA used as material had been derived from T cells, B-cell-depleted T cells, or PBMCs.

Seattle patient enrollment occurred during active infection, with longitudinal follow-up thereafter. The CDR3 contains 19 residues. The V end was cut by 1 base, the J end by 3 bases, with 23 bases between. Looked up from germline, CDR1 is SGHNT and CDR2 is YENEEA. Using immunoSEQ multiplex PCR, the repertoire was profiled, and TCRdb retains in-frame clones only, with some absent. Found here are tens of thousands of clones, around 87% of them singletons; the top ten hold around 23%. This chain joins TRBV11-3 and TRBJ2-3; TRBD1 is a possible D gene (5 bases). The sample taken for sequencing was peripheral blood. The TCR was taken from a woman of 80 years or more with COVID-19, enrolled during active disease. CDR3 nucleotide sequence: TGTGCCAGCAGCTTAGGGCCCCCTTACAGGTTTTGGGCAACAGATACGCAGTATTTT. Protein sequence: CASSLGPPYRFWATDTQYF.